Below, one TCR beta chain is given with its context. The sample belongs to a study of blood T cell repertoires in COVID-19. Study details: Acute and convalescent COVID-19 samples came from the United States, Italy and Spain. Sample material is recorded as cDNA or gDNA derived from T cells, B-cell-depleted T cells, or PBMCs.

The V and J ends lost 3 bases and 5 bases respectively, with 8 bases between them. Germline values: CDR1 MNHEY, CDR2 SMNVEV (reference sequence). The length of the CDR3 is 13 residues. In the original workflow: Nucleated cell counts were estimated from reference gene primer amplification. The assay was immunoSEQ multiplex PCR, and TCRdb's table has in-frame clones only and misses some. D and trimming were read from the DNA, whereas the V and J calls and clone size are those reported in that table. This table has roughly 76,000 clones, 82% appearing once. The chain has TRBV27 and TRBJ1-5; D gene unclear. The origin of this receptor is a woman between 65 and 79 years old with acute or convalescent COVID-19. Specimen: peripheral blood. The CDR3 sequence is CASSFSRDQPQHF. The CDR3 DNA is TGTGCCAGCAGTTTCTCACGGGATCAGCCCCAGCATTTT.